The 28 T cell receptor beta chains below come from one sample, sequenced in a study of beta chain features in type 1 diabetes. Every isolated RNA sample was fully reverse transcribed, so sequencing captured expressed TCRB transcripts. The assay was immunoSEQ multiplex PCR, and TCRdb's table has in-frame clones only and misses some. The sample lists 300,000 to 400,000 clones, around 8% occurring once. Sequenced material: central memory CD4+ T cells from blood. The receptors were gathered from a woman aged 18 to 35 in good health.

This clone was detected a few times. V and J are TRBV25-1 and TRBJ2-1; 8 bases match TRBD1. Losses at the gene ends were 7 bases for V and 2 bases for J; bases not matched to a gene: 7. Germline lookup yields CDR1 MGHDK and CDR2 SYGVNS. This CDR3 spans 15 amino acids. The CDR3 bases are TGTGCCAGCAAAGACGGACAGGGAACCTACAATGAGCAGTTCTTC. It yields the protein CASKDGQGTYNEQFF.

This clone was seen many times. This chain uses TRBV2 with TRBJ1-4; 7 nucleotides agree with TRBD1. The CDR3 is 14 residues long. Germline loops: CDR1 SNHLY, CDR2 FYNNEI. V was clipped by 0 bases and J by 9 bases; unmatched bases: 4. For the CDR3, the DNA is TGTGCCAGCAGTGAAGCAGGGGGCCTTCAAAAACTGTTTTTT. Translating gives CASSEAGGLQKLFF.

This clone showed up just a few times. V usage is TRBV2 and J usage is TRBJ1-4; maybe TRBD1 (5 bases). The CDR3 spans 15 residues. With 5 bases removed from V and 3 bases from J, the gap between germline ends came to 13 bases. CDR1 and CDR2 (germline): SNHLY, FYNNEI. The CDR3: CASSYQGGSNEKLFF. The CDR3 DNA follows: TGTGCCAGCAGTTATCAGGGAGGCTCTAATGAAAAACTGTTTTTT.

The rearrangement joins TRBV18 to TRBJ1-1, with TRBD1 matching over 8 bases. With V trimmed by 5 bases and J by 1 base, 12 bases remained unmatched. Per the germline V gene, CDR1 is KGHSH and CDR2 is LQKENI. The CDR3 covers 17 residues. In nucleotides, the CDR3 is TGTGCCAGCTCATCGGGACAGGCCCGATCAGGGAACACTGAAGCTTTCTTT. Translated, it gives CASSSGQARSGNTEAFF.

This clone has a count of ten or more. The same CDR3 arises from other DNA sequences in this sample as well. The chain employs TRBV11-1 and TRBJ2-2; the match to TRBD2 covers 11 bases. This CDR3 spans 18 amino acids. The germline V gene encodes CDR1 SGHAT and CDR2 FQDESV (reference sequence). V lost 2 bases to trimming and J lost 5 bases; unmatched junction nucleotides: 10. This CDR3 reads CASSLTLAGGWDTGELFF. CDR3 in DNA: TGTGCCAGCAGCTTAACTCTAGCGGGAGGTTGGGATACCGGGGAGCTGTTTTTT.

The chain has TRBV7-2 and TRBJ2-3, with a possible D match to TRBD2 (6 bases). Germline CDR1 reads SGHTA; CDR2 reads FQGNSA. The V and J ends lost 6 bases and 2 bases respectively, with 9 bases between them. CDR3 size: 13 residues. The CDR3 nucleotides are TGTGCCAGCAGATGGGACTCCACAGATACGCAGTATTTT. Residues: CASRWDSTDTQYF. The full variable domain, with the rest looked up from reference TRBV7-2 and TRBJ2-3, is GAGVSQSPSNKVTEKGKDVELRCDPISGHTALYWYRQSLGQGLEFLIYFQGNSAPDKSGLPSDRFSAERTGGSVSTLTIQRTQQEDSAVYLCASRWDSTDTQYFGPGTRLTVL.

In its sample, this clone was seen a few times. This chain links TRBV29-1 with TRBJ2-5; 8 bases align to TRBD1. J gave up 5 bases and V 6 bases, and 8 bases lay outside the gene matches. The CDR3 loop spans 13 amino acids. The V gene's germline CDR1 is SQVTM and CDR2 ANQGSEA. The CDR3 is CSVRTGRKETQYF. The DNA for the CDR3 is TGCAGCGTCCGGACAGGGCGAAAGGAGACCCAGTACTTC.

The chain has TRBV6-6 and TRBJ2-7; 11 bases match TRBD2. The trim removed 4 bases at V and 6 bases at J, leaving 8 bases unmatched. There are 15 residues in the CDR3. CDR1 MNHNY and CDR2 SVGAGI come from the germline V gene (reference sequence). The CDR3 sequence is CASSSPSGRSGEQYF. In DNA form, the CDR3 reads TGTGCCAGCAGTTCTCCTAGCGGGAGGAGTGGCGAGCAGTACTTC.

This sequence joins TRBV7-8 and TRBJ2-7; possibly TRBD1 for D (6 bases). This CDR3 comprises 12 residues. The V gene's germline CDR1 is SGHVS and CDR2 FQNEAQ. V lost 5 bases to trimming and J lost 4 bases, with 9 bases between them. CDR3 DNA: TGTGCCAGCAGCAAAGGGGGTTACGAGCAGTACTTC. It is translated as CASSKGGYEQYF.

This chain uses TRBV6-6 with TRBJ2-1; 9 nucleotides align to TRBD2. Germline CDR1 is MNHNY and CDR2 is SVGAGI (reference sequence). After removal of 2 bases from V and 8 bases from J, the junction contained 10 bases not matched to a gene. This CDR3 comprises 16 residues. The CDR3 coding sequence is TGTGCCAGCAGTTACGGATTTAGCGGGAGAGAAGATGAGCAGTTCTTC. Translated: CASSYGFSGREDEQFF.

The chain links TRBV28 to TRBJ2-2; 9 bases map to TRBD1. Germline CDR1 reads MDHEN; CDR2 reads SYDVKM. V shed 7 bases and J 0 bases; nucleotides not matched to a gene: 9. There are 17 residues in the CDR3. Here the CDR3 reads CASISLGQGTNTGELFF. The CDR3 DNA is TGTGCCAGCATATCCTTAGGACAGGGGACGAACACCGGGGAGCTGTTTTTT. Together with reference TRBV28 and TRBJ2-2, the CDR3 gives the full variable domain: DVKVTQSSRYLVKRTGEKVFLECVQDMDHENMFWYRQDPGLGLRLIYFSYDVKMKEKGDIPEGYSVSREKKERFSLILESASTNQTSMYLCASISLGQGTNTGELFFGEGSRLTVL.

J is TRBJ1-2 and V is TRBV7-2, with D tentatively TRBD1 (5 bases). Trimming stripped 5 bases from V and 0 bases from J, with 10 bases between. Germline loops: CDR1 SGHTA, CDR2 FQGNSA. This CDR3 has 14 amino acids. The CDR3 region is CASSPQGANYGYTF. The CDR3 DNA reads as TGTGCCAGCAGCCCCCAGGGCGCTAACTATGGCTACACCTTC.

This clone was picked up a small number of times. The CDR3 region has the DNA TGTGCCAGCTGGGACAGGGGTAATGAAAAACTGTTTTTT. Translated, it gives CASWDRGNEKLFF. The V gene is TRBV28, the J gene TRBJ1-4, with 10 positions matching TRBD1. The CDR3 consists of 13 residues. Germline CDR1 MDHEN, CDR2 SYDVKM. The V segment lost 8 bases and the J segment 4 bases; nucleotides outside the gene matches: 1.

The CDR3 nucleotides are TGCAGCATCGACAGCGTCAACTATGGCTACACCTTC. Protein product: CSIDSVNYGYTF. The rearrangement joins TRBV29-1 to TRBJ1-2; TRBD1 is a possible D gene (5 bases). Germline assignment: CDR1 SQVTM and CDR2 ANQGSEA. Deletions cut 8 bases from V and 2 bases from J, with 12 bases between. The CDR3 length is 12 residues.

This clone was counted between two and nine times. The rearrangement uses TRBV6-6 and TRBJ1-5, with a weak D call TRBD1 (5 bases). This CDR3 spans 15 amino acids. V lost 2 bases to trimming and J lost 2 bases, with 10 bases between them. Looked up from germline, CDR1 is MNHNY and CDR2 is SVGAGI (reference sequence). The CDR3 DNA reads TGTGCCAGCAGTTACGGGGGTAACGGCAATCAGCCCCAGCATTTT. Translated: CASSYGGNGNQPQHF.

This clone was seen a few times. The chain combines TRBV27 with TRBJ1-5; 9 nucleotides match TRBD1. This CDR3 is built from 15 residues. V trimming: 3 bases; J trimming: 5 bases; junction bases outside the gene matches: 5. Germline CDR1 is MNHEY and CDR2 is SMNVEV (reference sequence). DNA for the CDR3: TGTGCCAGCAGTTTGACAGGGGGAAGGGATCAGCCCCAGCATTTT. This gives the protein CASSLTGGRDQPQHF.

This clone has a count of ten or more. CDR3 amino acids: CASSLGQGLDGGYTF. CDR3 nucleotides: TGTGCCAGCAGCTTGGGGCAGGGATTAGATGGTGGCTACACCTTC. This sequence joins TRBV27 and TRBJ1-2, with D possibly matching TRBD1 (5 bases). V lost 6 bases, J lost 7 bases, and 21 bases lay in between. Germline lookup yields CDR1 MNHEY and CDR2 SMNVEV (reference sequence). This CDR3 has 15 residues.

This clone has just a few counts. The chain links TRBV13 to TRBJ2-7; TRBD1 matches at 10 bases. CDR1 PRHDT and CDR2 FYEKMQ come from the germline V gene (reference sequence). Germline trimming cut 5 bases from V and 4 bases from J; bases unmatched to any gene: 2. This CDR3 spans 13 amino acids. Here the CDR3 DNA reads TGTGCCAGCAGCATGGGACAGGGGTACGAGCAGTACTTC. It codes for CASSMGQGYEQYF.

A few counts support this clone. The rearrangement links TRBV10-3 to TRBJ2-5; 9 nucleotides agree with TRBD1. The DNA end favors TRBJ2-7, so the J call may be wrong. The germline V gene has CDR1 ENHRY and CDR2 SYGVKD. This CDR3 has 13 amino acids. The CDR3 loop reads CATRPGQGAEQYF. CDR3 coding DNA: TGTGCCACGCGACCGGGACAGGGAGCCGAGCAGTACTTC.

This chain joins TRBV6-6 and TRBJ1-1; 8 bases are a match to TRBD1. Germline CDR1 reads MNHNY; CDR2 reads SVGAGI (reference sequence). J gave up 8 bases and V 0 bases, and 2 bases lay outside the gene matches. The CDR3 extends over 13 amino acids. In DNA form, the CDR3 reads TGTGCCAGCAGTTACTCGGGACAGGCCGAAGCTTTCTTT. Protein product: CASSYSGQAEAFF.

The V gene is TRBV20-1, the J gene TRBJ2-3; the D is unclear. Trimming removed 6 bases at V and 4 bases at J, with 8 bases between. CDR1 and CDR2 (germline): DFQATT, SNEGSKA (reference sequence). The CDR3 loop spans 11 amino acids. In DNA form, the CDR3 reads TGCAGTGCAGACCAATCAGATACGCAGTATTTT. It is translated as CSADQSDTQYF.

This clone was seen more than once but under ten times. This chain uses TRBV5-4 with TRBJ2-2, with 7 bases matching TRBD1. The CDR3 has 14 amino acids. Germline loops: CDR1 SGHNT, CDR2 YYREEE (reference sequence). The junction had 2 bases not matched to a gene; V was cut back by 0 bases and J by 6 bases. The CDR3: CASSLVGTAGELFF. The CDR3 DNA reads TGTGCCAGCAGCTTGGTGGGGACAGCCGGGGAGCTGTTTTTT.

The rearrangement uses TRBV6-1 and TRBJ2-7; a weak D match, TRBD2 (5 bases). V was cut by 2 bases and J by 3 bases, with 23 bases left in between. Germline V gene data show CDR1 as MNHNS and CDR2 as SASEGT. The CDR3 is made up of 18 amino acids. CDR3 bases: TGTGCCAGCAGTGAATGGTTGTTAGGAAAGGAGGAAGGCTACGAGCAGTACTTC. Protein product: CASSEWLLGKEEGYEQYF.

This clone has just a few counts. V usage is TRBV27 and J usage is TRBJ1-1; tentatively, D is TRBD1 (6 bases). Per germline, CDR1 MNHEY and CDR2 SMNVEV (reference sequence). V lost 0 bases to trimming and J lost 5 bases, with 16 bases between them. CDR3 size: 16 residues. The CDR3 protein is CASSLSKGGRRTEAFF. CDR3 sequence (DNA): TGTGCCAGCAGTTTATCGAAGGGGGGGAGGAGAACTGAAGCTTTCTTT.

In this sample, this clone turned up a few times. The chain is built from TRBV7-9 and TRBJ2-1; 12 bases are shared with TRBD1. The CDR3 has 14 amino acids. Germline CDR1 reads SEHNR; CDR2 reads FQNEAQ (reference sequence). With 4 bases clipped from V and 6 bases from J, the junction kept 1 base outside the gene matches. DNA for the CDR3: TGTGCCAGCAGCTGGGACAGGGGGCTCAATGAGCAGTTCTTC. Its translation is CASSWDRGLNEQFF.

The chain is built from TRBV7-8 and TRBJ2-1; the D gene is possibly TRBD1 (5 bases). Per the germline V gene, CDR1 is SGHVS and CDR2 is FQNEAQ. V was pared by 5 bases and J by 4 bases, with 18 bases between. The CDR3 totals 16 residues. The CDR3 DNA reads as TGTGCCAGCAGCAACAAAGCCACCCAGGGATACAATGAGCAGTTCTTC. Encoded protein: CASSNKATQGYNEQFF.

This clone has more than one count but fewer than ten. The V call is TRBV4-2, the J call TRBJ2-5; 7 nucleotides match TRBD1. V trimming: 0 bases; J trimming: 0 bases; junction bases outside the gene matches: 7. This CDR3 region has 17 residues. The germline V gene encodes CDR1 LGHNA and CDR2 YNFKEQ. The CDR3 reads CASSQDRPGQYQETQYF. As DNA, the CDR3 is TGTGCCAGCAGCCAAGATAGGCCGGGACAGTACCAAGAGACCCAGTACTTC.

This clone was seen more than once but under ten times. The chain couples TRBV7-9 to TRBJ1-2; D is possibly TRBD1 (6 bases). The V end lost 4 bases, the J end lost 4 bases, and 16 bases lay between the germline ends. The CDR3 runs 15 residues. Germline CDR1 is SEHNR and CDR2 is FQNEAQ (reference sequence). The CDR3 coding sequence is TGTGCCAGCAGCTCAGGACAGACTGGCAGCTATGGCTACACCTTC. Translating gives CASSSGQTGSYGYTF.